This T cell receptor beta chain emerged from a study of T cell changes during pregnancy in multiple sclerosis. The table came from immunoSEQ multiplex PCR; TCRdb's copy has only in-frame clones and leaves some out. The table lists almost 50,000 clones, about 90% of them singletons. This receptor was obtained from a female donor in good health, enrolled as a control in a pregnancy study. This material consisted of CD4+ T cells from peripheral blood mononuclear cells, taken in the second trimester of pregnancy.

The CDR3 DNA reads as TGTGCCAGCAGTCCTCGACAGGGGAATCAGCCCCAGCATTTT. Its translation: CASSPRQGNQPQHF. The chain is built from TRBV6-5 and TRBJ1-5; 8 bases map to TRBD1. This CDR3 comprises 14 residues. Germline CDR1 MNHEY, CDR2 SVGAGI. J lost 4 bases, V lost 5 bases, and 4 bases had no gene match.